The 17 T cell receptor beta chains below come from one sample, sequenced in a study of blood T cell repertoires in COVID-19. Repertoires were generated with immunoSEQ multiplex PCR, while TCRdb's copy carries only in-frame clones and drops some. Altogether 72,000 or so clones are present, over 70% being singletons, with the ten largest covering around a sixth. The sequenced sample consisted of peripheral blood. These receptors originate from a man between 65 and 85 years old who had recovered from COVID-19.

DNA for the CDR3: TGTGCCAGCAGTTACGAAATTGGGGGGACGGGCTACACCTTC. Translation: CASSYEIGGTGYTF. This chain connects TRBV6-5 to TRBJ1-2; D is perhaps TRBD1 (5 bases). Germline assignment: CDR1 MNHEY and CDR2 SVGAGI. V dropped 2 bases and J dropped 8 bases, with 15 bases sitting between them. The CDR3 loop spans 14 amino acids.

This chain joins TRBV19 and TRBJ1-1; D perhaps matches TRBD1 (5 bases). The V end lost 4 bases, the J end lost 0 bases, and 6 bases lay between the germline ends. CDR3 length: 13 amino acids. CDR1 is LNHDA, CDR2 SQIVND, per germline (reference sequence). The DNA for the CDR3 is TGTGCCAGTAGTAAACAGGTGAACACTGAAGCTTTCTTT. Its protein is CASSKQVNTEAFF.

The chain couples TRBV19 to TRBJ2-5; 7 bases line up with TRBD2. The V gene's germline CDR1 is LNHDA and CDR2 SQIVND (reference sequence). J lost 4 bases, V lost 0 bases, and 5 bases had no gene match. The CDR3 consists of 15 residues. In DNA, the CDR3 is TGTGCCAGTAGTATAGAGGGCGGGAGAAGAGAGACCCAGTACTTC. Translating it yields CASSIEGGRRETQYF. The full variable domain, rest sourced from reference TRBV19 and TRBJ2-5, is DGGITQSPKYLFRKEGQNVTLSCEQNLNHDAMYWYRQDPGQGLRLIYYSQIVNDFQKGDIAEGYSVSREKKESFPLTVTSAQKNPTAFYLCASSIEGGRRETQYFGPGTRLLVL.

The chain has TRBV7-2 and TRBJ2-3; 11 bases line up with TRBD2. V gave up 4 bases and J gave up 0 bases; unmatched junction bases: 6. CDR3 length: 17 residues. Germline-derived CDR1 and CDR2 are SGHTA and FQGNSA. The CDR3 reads CASSYTRLAGSTDTQYF. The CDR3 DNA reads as TGTGCCAGCAGCTATACCAGACTAGCGGGGAGCACAGATACGCAGTATTTT. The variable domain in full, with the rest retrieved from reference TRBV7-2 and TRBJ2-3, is GAGVSQSPSNKVTEKGKDVELRCDPISGHTALYWYRQSLGQGLEFLIYFQGNSAPDKSGLPSDRFSAERTGGSVSTLTIQRTQQEDSAVYLCASSYTRLAGSTDTQYFGPGTRLTVL.

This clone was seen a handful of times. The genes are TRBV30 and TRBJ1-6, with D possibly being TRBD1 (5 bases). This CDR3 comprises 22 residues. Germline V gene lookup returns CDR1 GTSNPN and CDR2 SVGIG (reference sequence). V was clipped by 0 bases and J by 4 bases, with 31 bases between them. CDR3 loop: CAWSVNRERETSGYSYNSPLHF. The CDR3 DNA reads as TGTGCCTGGAGTGTAAATCGTGAGCGTGAAACATCAGGGTATAGTTATAATTCACCCCTCCACTTT.

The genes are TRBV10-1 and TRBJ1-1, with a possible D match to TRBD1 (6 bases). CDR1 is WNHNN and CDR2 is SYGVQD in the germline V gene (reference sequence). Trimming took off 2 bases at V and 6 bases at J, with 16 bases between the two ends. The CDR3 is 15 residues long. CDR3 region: CASSETGQQAPEAFF. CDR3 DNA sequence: TGCGCCAGCAGTGAGACTGGACAGCAAGCCCCTGAAGCTTTCTTT.

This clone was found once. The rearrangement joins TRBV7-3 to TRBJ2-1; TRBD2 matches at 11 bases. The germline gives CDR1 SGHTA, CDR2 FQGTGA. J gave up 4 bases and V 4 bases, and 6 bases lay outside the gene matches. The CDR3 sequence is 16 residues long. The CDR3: CASSSLAGGEYNEQFF. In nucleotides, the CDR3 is TGTGCCAGCAGCTCTCTAGCGGGGGGAGAATACAATGAGCAGTTCTTC.

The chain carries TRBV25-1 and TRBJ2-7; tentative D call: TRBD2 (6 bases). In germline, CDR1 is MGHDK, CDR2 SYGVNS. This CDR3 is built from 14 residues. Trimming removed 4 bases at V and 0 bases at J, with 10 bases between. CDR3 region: CASSAGGSSYEQYF. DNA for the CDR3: TGTGCCAGCAGTGCTGGAGGGAGCTCCTACGAGCAGTACTTC.

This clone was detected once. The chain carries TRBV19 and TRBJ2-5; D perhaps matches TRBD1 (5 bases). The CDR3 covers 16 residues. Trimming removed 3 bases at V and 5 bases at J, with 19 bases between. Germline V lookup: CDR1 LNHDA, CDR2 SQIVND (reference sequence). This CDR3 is CASSIGYQGVSETQYF. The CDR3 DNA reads TGTGCCAGTAGTATTGGCTATCAAGGGGTTTCTGAGACCCAGTACTTC.

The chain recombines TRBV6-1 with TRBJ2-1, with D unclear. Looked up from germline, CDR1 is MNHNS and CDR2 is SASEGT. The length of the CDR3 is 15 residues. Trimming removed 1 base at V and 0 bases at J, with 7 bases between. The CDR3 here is CASSEDRSSYNEQFF. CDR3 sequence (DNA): TGTGCCAGCAGTGAAGACAGAAGCTCCTACAATGAGCAGTTCTTC.

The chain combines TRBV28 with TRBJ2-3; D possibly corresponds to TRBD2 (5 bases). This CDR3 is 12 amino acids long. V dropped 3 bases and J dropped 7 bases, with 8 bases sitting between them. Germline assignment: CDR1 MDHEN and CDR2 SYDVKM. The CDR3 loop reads CASSFRRNTQYF. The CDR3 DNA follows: TGTGCCAGCAGTTTTAGGAGGAATACGCAGTATTTT.

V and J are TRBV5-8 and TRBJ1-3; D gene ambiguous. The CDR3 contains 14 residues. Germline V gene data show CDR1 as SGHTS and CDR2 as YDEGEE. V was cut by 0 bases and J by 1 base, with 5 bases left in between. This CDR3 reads CASSLVISGNTIYF. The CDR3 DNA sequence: TGTGCCAGCAGCTTGGTCATTTCTGGAAACACCATATATTTT.

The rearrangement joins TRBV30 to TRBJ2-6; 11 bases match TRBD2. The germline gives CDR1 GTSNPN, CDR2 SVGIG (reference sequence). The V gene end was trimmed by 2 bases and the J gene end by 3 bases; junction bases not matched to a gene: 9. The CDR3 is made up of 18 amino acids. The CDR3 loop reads CAWSLLAGAPSGANVLTF. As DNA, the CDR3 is TGTGCCTGGAGTTTACTAGCGGGAGCCCCAAGTGGGGCCAACGTCCTGACTTTC.

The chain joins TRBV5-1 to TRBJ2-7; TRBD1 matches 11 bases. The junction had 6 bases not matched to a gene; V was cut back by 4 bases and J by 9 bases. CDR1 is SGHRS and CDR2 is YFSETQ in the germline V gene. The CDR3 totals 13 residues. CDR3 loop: CASSLGQGAGQYF. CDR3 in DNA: TGCGCCAGCAGCCTCGGACAGGGGGCTGGGCAGTACTTC.

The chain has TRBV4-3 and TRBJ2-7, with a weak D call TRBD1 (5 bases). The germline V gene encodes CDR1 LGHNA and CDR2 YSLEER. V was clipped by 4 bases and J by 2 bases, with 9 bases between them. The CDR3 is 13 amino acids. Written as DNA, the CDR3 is TGCGCCAGCAGCCCCCAGGGTACCTACGAGCAGTACTTC. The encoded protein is CASSPQGTYEQYF.

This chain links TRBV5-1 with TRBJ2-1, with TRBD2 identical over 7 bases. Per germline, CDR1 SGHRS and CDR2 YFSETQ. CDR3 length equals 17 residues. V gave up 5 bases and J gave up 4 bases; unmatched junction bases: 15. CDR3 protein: CASSFFRSSGIYNEQFF. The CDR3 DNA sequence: TGCGCCAGCAGTTTTTTTCGATCAAGCGGGATTTACAATGAGCAGTTCTTC.

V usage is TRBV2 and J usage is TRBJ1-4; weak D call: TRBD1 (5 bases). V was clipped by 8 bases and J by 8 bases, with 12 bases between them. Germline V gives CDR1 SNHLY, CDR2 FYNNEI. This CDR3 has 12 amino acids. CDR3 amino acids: CASAGGVEKLFF. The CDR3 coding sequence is TGTGCCAGCGCCGGGGGGGTCGAAAAACTGTTTTTT.